This T cell receptor (beta chain) was recovered during a study of metastatic and nonmetastatic thyroid tumors. Study summary: Repertoires from blood and tumor or nodule tissue of malignant and benign thyroid patients were compared. Study-level findings and limits: In both blood and tumor samples, TCR beta diversity was reported significantly higher for malignant than benign nodules.

The CDR3 is 11 amino acids. Germline values: CDR1 SGHAT, CDR2 FQNNGV. This clone showed up many times. Its target is unknown. This could be a read error, since a much larger clone is one nucleotide away. Before thyroid surgery, none of the patients had received any treatment. In the original analysis: CDR3 was compared across clinicopathological groups, and the resulting differences were used to build a distant-metastasis classifier for papillary thyroid cancer. TCRdb re-called the PCR reads with MiXCR. V and J calls and clone size were set by TCRdb, not the authors. This sample has about 50,000 clones, with around 4% found just once.

The sequencing input was blood. This clonotype was obtained from a female donor with papillary thyroid cancer or a benign thyroid nodule (not recorded which). Some clones in this sample may be carry-over from other donors' samples. The V call is TRBV11-2, the J call TRBJ2-3; D not certain. The CDR3 protein is CAGSSSDTQYF. The CDR3, as DNA: TGTGCCGGCAGCTCCTCGGATACGCAGTATTTT.